One sample yielded the 2 T cell receptor beta chains listed below, sequenced in a study of beta chain features in type 1 diabetes. Sequencing targeted expressed TCRB transcripts, as all isolated RNA had been reverse transcribed. Measured with immunoSEQ multiplex PCR; TCRdb has only the in-frame clones, and not every one. The table records 250,000 to 300,000 clones, more than 13% of them present only once. Their antigen targets remain unknown. Overall study results and limits: For Type 1 diabetes patients, all four CD4+ subsets carried TCRB CDR3s that were moderately but significantly shorter.

Sequencing input: naive CD4+ T cells from blood. The source is a young man with type 1 diabetes.

The gene calls are TRBV7-2 and TRBJ2-7; a possible D gene is TRBD2 (6 bases). The ends were cut back, 1 base at V and 3 bases at J, with 13 bases in the middle. The CDR3 covers 15 residues. Germline CDR1 reads SGHTA; CDR2 reads FQGNSA. CDR3 amino acids: CASSLESMGGYEQYF. The CDR3 bases are TGTGCCAGCAGCTTAGAGTCGATGGGGGGCTACGAGCAGTACTTC.

This rearrangement joins TRBV13 to TRBJ2-2; the D is unclear. CDR1 and CDR2 from the germline V gene are PRHDT and FYEKMQ (reference sequence). The CDR3 is made up of 13 amino acids. V was cut by 0 bases and J by 5 bases, with 4 bases left in between. The CDR3 DNA is TGTGCCAGCAGCTTAGGCCTAACCGGGGAGCTGTTTTTT. It codes for CASSLGLTGELFF.